This T cell receptor beta chain stems from a study of regulatory T cells in long-lasting Graves disease. Findings and caveats of the study: Favored gene segments in persistent disease were TRBV28, TRBJ1-2 and TRBJ2-5.

Time point here: newly diagnosed GD, antithyroid drugs for less than 3 months. PBMC RNA served as the TCR library source. This clonotype was detected ten times or more. Its antigen remains unidentified. CDR1 and CDR2 from the germline V gene are MNHEY and SMNVEV (reference sequence). The length of the CDR3 is 14 residues. Trimming removed 7 bases at V and 6 bases at J, with 19 bases between. CDR3 regions were amplified by Arm-PCR using iRepertoire HTBI primers to build TCR beta libraries. TCRdb used MiXCR to reprocess the multiplex PCR reads, holding one entry per CDR3 protein. The profile covers 550,000 to 600,000 distinct CDR3 sequences, with roughly a sixth appearing a single time and around 12% taken by the ten largest. This sample also appeared in a second study, on T cells in Graves' hyperthyroidism and ophthalmopathy. That paper notes: A patient was excluded if there was uncontrolled infection, other autoimmune disease, pregnancy or lactation. Researchers ran a first-round RT-PCR on the TCR CDR3 using the HTBI primer set. Stable hyperthyroidism was separated from ophthalmopathy by a model based on 13 V-J features.

The sample was peripheral blood mononuclear cells (PBMCs), taken at new diagnosis, from a patient treated with antithyroid drugs. The chain is built from TRBV27 and TRBJ2-7, with D possibly TRBD2 on 6 matching bases. The receptor's source is a man between 18 and 29 years old with Graves disease. CDR3 residues: CASKADGVGGEQYF. The CDR3 DNA sequence: TGTGCCAGCAAGGCCGATGGGGTCGGGGGCGAGCAGTACTTC.